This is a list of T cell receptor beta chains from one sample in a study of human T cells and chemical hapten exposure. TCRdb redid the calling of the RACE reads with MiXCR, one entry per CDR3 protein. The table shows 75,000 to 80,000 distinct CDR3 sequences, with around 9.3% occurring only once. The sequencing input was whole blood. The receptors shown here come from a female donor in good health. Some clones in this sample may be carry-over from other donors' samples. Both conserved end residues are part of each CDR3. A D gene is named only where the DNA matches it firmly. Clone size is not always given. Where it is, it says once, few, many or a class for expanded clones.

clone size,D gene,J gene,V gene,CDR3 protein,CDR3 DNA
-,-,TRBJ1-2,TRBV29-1,CSVEGRTENGYTF,TGCAGCGTTGAAGGTCGAACAGAAAATGGCTACACCTTC
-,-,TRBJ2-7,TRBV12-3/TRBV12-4,CASSFGRSVYEQYF,TGTGCCAGCAGTTTCGGTCGCTCGGTCTACGAGCAGTACTTC
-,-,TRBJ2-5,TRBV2,CASSDSRGGPKTQYF,TGTGCCAGCAGTGACTCTAGGGGGGGCCCAAAGACCCAGTACTTC
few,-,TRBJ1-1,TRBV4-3,CASSQDTSEAFF,TGCGCCAGCAGCCAGGACACCAGTGAAGCTTTCTTT
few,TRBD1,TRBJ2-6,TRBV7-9,CASSPPGGSSGANVLTF,TGTGCCAGCAGCCCCCCAGGGGGCAGCTCCGGGGCCAACGTCCTGACTTTC
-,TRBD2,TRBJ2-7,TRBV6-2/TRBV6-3,CASSNSGTSGGYEQYF,TGTGCCAGCAGTAACTCCGGGACTAGCGGGGGTTACGAGCAGTACTTC
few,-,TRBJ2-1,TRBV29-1,CSVQGSSYNEQFF,TGCAGCGTCCAAGGGAGCTCCTACAATGAGCAGTTCTTC
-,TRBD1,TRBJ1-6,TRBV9,CASSVEGTGNSPLHF,TGTGCCAGCAGCGTAGAAGGGACAGGGAATTCACCCCTCCACTTT
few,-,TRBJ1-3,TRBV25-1,CASSGRGSSGNTIYF,TGTGCCAGCAGTGGTCGGGGCAGCTCTGGAAACACCATATATTTT
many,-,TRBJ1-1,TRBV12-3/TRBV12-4,CASSLTMNTEAFF,TGTGCCAGCAGTTTGACAATGAACACTGAAGCTTTCTTT
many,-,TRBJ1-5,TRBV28,CASSFRPPSNQPQHF,TGTGCCAGCAGTTTTCGACCCCCCAGCAATCAGCCCCAGCATTTT
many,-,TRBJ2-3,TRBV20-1,CSALGAANTNTQYF,TGCAGTGCTCTTGGGGCAGCCAATACAAATACGCAGTATTTT
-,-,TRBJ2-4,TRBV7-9,CASSSNTLAKNIQYF,TGTGCCAGCAGTTCTAACACTCTAGCCAAAAACATTCAGTACTTC
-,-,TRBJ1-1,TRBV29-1,CSVGGRQNTEAFF,TGCAGCGTTGGGGGACGGCAGAACACTGAAGCTTTCTTT
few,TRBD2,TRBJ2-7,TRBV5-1,CASSRDTGGRYEQYF,TGCGCCAGCAGCCGGGATACGGGGGGACGATACGAGCAGTACTTC
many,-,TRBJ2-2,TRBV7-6,CASSRRLVKNTGELFF,TGTGCCAGCAGCCGCAGGCTAGTGAAGAACACCGGGGAGCTGTTTTTT
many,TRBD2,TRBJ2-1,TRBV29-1,CSVEGGGFGEQFF,TGCAGCGTTGAAGGGGGGGGGTTTGGTGAGCAGTTCTTC
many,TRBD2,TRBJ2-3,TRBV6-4,CASSDGGGATDTQYF,TGTGCCAGCAGTGATGGCGGGGGGGCCACAGATACGCAGTATTTT
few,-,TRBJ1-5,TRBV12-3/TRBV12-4,CASSFEEGQPQHF,TGTGCCAGCAGTTTCGAGGAAGGTCAGCCCCAGCATTTT
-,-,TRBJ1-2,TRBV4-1,CASSQPPVILNGYTF,TGCGCCAGCAGCCAACCCCCGGTGATACTCAATGGCTACACCTTC
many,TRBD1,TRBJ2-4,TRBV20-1,CSARDPTTGGRLQYF,TGCAGTGCTAGAGATCCGACGACAGGGGGCCGCCTTCAGTACTTC
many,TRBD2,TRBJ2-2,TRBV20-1,CSARRAGVDTGELFF,TGCAGTGCCCGACGAGCGGGGGTTGACACCGGGGAGCTGTTTTTT
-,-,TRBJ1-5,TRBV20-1,CSARGHYSNQPQHF,TGCAGTGCCCGCGGACATTATAGCAATCAGCCCCAGCATTTT
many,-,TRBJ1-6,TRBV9,CASSPDGIGTLFVDSPLHF,TGTGCCAGCAGCCCGGACGGGATTGGGACCCTATTTGTCGATTCACCCCTCCACTTT
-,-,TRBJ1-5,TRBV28,CASSLFSQRGRPQHF,TGTGCCAGCAGTTTATTTTCCCAACGGGGTCGGCCCCAGCATTTT
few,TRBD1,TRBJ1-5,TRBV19,CASSTRQGASNQPQHF,TGTGCCAGTAGTACCAGACAGGGGGCAAGCAATCAGCCCCAGCATTTT
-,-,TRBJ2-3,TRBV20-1,CSARAPITGTDTQYF,TGCAGTGCTAGAGCCCCGATAACGGGGACAGATACGCAGTATTTT
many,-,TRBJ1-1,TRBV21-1,CASSKWEQGANTEAFF,TGTGCCAGCAGCAAATGGGAACAGGGAGCGAACACTGAAGCTTTCTTT
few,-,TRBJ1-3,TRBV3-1,CASSQGGAPGNTIYF,TGTGCCAGCAGCCAGGGGGGCGCTCCCGGAAACACCATATATTTT
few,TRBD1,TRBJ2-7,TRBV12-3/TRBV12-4,CASRRGRDSSYEQYF,TGTGCCAGCAGGAGAGGCCGGGACAGCTCCTACGAGCAGTACTTC
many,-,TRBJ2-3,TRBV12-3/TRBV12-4,CASSPAEVAITDTQYF,TGTGCCAGCAGCCCAGCCGAGGTTGCGATCACAGATACGCAGTATTTT
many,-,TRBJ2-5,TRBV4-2,CASSPQRTYQETQYF,TGTGCCAGCAGCCCACAGCGGACGTACCAAGAGACCCAGTACTTC
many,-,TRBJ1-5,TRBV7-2,CASSLIIGSNQPQHF,TGTGCCAGCAGCTTAATCATAGGTAGCAATCAGCCCCAGCATTTT
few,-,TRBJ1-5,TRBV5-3,CARSMEVSGNQPQHF,TGTGCCAGAAGTATGGAGGTGTCGGGCAATCAGCCCCAGCATTTT
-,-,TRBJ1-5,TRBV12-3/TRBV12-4,CASSCEEGQPQHF,TGTGCCAGCAGTTGCGAGGAAGGTCAGCCCCAGCATTTT
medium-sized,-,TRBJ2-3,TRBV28,CASSLRRGSTDTQYF,TGTGCCAGCAGTTTAAGACGGGGCAGCACAGATACGCAGTATTTT
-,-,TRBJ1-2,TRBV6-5,CASSYSMWQGANYGYTF,TGTGCCAGCAGTTACTCGATGTGGCAGGGAGCTAACTATGGCTACACCTTC
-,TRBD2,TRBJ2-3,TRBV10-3,CAISESRLAGGTSTDTQYF,TGTGCCATCAGTGAGTCGCGGCTAGCGGGGGGAACTAGCACAGATACGCAGTATTTT
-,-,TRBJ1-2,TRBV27,CASSLSTTYGYTF,TGTGCCAGCAGTTTGTCCACCACCTATGGCTACACCTTC
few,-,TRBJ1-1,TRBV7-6,CASSLDPAGRLEAFF,TGTGCCAGCAGCTTAGACCCGGCAGGGAGGCTTGAAGCTTTCTTT
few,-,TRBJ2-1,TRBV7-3,CASSEGPNNEQFF,TGTGCCAGCTCGGAGGGGCCGAATAATGAGCAGTTCTTC
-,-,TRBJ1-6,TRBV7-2,CASSRLQGSQNSPLHF,TGTGCCAGCAGCCGACTACAGGGAAGCCAAAATTCACCCCTCCACTTT
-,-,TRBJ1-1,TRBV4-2,CASSPMDGLNTEAFF,TGTGCCAGCAGCCCCATGGACGGATTGAACACTGAAGCTTTCTTT
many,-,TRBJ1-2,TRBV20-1,CSARALRENYGYTF,TGCAGTGCTAGGGCTCTCAGGGAGAACTATGGCTACACCTTC
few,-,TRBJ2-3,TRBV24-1,CATSETGPSRTDTQYF,TGTGCCACCAGTGAAACGGGCCCTAGCCGCACAGATACGCAGTATTTT
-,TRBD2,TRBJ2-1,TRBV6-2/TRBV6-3,CASSYRVGSGVLNEQFF,TGTGCCAGCAGTTACCGTGTTGGTAGCGGGGTGCTTAATGAGCAGTTCTTC
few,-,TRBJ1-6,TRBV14,CASSQVQGRNSPLHF,TGTGCCAGCAGCCAAGTGCAGGGTCGAAATTCACCCCTCCACTTT
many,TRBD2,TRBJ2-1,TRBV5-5,CASSSDSGSSYNEQFF,TGTGCCAGCAGCTCCGATAGCGGGAGCTCCTACAATGAGCAGTTCTTC
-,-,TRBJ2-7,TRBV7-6,CASSRGGSSYEQYF,TGTGCCAGCAGCCGCGGTGGAAGCTCCTACGAGCAGTACTTC
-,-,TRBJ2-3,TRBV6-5,CASRRGDTQYF,TGTGCCAGCAGGCGTGGAGATACGCAGTATTTT
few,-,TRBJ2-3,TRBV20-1,CSARDHRVGGDTQYF,TGCAGTGCTAGAGATCATAGGGTTGGGGGAGATACGCAGTATTTT
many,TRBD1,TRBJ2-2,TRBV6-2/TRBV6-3,CASSYRPGGTGELFF,TGTGCCAGCAGTTACCGACCAGGGGGAACCGGGGAGCTGTTTTTT
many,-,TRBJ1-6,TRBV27,CASQISGAGYNSPLHF,TGTGCCAGCCAGATTTCCGGGGCCGGATATAATTCACCCCTCCACTTT
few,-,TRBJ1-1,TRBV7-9,CASAGVLNTEAFF,TGTGCCAGCGCAGGGGTTCTGAACACTGAAGCTTTCTTT
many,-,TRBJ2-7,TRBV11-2,CASSRRAVAAFEQYF,TGTGCCAGCAGCCGGCGGGCGGTAGCGGCGTTCGAGCAGTACTTC
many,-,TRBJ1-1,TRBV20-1,CSARDFQGLYTEAFF,TGCAGTGCTAGAGATTTCCAGGGTCTATACACTGAAGCTTTCTTT
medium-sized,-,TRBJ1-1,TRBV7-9,CASSLGQSNTEAFF,TGTGCCAGCAGCTTAGGCCAGTCAAACACTGAAGCTTTCTTT
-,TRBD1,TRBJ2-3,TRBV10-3,CAIRRDRGLDTDKQYF,TGTGCCATCAGAAGGGACAGGGGATTAGACACAGATAAGCAGTATTTT
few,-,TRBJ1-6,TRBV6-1,CASSDTPTDSPLHF,TGTGCCAGCAGTGATACCCCGACAGATTCACCCCTCCACTTT